This T cell receptor (beta chain) was recorded in a study of T cells after yellow fever vaccination. Study-wide points: A large majority of primary-vaccination clones showed up again after the booster (about 97% CD4, roughly 88% CD8).

Germline V gene sequence: CDR1 LGHDT, CDR2 YNNKEL (reference sequence). There are 15 residues in the CDR3. With 0 bases clipped from V and 3 bases from J, the junction kept 0 bases outside the gene matches. The sample holds many counts of this clonotype. Its antigen is unidentified. TCR cDNA, made by 5'RACE template switching, carried an added universal primer site and UMIs. TCRdb fed the 5' RACE reads into MiXCR, producing one record per CDR3 protein. The sample has 310,000 or so distinct CDR3 sequences, approximately 7% seen once. The V gene is TRBV3-1, the J gene TRBJ2-1; 9 nucleotides match TRBD2. The source of this sequence is a man between 18 and 29 years old who received the YFV17D yellow fever vaccine. The sequencing here drew on PBMCs, taken roughly seven weeks after the first yellow fever vaccination. The CDR3 sequence is CASSQEAGGYNEQFF. The CDR3 bases are TGTGCCAGCAGCCAAGAAGCGGGAGGCTACAATGAGCAGTTCTTC.